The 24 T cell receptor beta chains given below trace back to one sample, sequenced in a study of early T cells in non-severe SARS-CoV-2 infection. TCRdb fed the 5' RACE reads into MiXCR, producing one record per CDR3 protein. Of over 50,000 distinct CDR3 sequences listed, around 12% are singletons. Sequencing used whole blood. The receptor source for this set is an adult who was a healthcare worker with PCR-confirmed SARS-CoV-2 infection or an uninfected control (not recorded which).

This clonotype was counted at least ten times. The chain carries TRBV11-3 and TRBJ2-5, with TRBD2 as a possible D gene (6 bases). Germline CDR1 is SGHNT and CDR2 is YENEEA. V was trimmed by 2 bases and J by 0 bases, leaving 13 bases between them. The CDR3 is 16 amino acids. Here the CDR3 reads CASSLPRGRYQETQYF. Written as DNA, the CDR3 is TGTGCCAGCAGCTTACCGCGGGGACGGTACCAAGAGACCCAGTACTTC.

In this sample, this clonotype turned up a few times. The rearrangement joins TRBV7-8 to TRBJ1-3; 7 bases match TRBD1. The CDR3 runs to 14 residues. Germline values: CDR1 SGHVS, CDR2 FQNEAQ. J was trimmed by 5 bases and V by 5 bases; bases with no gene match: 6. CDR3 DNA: TGTGCCAGCAGCCCTGAACAGGGGCGAAACACCATATATTTT. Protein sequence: CASSPEQGRNTIYF.

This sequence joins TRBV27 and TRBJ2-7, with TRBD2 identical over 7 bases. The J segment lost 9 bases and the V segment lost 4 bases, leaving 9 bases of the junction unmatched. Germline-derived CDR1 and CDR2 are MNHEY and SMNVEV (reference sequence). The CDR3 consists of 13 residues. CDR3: CASSSGRGRGQYF. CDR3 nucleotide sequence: TGTGCCAGCAGTTCGGGACGAGGGAGGGGGCAGTACTTC.

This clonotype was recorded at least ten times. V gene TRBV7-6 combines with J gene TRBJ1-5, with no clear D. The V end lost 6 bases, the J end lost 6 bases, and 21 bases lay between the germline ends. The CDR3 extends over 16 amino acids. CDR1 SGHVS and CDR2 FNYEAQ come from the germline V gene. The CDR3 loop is CASSYFTGRSPQPQHF. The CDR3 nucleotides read TGTGCCAGCAGTTACTTCACGGGGAGGAGCCCTCAGCCCCAGCATTTT.

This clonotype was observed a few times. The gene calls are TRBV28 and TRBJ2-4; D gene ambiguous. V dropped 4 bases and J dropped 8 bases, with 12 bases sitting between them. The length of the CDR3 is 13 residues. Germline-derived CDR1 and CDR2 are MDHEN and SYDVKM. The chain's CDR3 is CASSSPGRDIQYF. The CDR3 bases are TGTGCCAGCAGTTCCCCCGGAAGGGACATTCAGTACTTC.

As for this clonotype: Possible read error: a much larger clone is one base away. CDR3 DNA: TGTGCCAGCAGTGAAGTCGGGGTTGAGCAGCCCCAGCATTTT. Protein sequence: CASSEVGVEQPQHF. The rearrangement joins TRBV6-1 to TRBJ1-5; unclear D gene. CDR1 and CDR2 from the germline V gene are MNHNS and SASEGT. There are 14 residues in the CDR3. Trimming stripped 1 base from V and 7 bases from J, with 11 bases between.

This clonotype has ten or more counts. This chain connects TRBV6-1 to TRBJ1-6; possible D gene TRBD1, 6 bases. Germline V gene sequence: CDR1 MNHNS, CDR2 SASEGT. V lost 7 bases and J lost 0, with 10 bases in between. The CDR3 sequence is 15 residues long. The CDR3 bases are TGTGCCAGCACCGAGGGGGGCTCCTATAATTCACCCCTCCACTTT. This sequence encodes CASTEGGSYNSPLHF.

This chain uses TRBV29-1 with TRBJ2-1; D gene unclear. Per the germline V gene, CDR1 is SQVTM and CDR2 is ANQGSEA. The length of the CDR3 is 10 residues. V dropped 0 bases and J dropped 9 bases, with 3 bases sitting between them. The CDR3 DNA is TGCAGCGTTGAAGAATTTGAGCAGTTCTTC. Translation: CSVEEFEQFF.

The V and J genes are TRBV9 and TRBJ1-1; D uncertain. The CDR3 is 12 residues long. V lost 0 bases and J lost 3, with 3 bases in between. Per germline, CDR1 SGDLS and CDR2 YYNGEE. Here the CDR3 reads CASSVGYTEAFF. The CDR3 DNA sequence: TGTGCCAGCAGCGTAGGGTACACTGAAGCTTTCTTT.

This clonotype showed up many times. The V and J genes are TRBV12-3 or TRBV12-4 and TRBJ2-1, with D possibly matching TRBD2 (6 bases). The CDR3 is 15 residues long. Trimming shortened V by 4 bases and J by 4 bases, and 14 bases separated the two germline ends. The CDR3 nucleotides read TGTGCCAGCAGTTCCCCGGGACTGCCGTACAATGAGCAGTTCTTC. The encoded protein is CASSSPGLPYNEQFF.

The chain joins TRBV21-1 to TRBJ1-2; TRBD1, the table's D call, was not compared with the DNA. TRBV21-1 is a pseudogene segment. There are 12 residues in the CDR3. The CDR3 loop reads CASSKTGLGYTF. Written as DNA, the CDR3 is TGTGCCAGCAGCAAAACCGGGCTTGGCTACACCTTC.

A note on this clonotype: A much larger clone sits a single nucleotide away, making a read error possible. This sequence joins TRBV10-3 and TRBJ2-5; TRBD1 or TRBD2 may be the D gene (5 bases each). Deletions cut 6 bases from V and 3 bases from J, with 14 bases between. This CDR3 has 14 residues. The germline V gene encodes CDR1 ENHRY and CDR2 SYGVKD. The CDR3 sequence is CAIRKGRSEETQYF. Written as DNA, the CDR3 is TGTGCCATCAGGAAGGGGAGATCGGAAGAGACCCAGTACTTC.

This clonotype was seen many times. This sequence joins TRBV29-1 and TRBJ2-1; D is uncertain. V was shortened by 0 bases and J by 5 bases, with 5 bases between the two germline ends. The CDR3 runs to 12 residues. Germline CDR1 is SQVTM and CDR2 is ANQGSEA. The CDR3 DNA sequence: TGCAGCGTTGAAGATATTAACAATGAGCAGTTCTTC. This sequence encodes CSVEDINNEQFF.

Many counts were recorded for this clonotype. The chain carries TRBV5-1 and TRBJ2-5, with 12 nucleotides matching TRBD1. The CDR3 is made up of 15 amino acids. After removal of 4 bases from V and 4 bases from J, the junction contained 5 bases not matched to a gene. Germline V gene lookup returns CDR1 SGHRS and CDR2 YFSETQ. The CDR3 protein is CASSPGTGGGETQYF. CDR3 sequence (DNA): TGCGCCAGCAGCCCAGGGACAGGGGGCGGAGAGACCCAGTACTTC. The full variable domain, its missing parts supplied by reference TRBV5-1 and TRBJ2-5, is KAGVTQTPRYLIKTRGQQVTLSCSPISGHRSVSWYQQTPGQGLQFLFEYFSETQRNKGNFPGRFSGRQFSNSRSEMNVSTLELGDSALYLCASSPGTGGGETQYFGPGTRLLVL.

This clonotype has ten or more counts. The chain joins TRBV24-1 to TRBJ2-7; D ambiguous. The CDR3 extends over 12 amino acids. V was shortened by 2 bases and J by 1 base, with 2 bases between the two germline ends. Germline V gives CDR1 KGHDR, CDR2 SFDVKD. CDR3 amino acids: CATSDSSYEQYF. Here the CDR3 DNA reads TGTGCCACCAGTGATTCTTCCTACGAGCAGTACTTC.

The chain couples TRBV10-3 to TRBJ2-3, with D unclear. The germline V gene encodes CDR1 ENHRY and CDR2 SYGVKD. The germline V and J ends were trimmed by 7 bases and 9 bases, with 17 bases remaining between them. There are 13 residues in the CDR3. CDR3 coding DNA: TGTGCCATCACTGAAAGACCGCCCGGGACGCAGTATTTT. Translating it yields CAITERPPGTQYF.

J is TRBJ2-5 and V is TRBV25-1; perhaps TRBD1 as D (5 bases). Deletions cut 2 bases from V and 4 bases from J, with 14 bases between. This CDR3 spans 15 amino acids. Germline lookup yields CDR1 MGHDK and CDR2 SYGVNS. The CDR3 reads CASSEAGRERETQYF. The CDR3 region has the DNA TGTGCCAGCAGTGAAGCAGGCAGGGAACGAGAGACCCAGTACTTC.

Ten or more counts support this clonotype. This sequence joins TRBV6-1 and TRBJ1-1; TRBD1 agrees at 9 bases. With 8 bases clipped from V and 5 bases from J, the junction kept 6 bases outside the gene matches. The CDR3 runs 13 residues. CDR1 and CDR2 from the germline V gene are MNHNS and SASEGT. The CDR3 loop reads CASRDRAPTEAFF. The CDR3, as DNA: TGTGCCAGCCGGGACAGGGCACCAACTGAAGCTTTCTTT.

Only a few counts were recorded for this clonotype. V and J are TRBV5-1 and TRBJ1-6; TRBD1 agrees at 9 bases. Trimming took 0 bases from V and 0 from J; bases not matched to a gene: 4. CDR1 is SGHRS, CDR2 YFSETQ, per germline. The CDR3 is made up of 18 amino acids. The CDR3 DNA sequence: TGCGCCAGCAGCTTGGAAGGGACAGGGAGCTCCTATAATTCACCCCTCCACTTT. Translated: CASSLEGTGSSYNSPLHF. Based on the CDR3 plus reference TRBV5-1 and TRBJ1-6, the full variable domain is KAGVTQTPRYLIKTRGQQVTLSCSPISGHRSVSWYQQTPGQGLQFLFEYFSETQRNKGNFPGRFSGRQFSNSRSEMNVSTLELGDSALYLCASSLEGTGSSYNSPLHFGNGTRLTVT.

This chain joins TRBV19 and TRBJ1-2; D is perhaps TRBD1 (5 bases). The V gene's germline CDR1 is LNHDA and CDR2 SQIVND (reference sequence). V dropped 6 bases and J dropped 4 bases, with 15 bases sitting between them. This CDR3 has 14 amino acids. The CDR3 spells CASSPGGSPYGYTF. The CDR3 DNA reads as TGTGCCAGTAGCCCGGGGGGAAGTCCCTATGGCTACACCTTC.

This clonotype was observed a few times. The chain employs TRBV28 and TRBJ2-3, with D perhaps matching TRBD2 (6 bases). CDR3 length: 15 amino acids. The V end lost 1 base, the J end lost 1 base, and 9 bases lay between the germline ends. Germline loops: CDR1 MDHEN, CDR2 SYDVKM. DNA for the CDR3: TGTGCCAGCAGTTTATATAGCGGTCGCACAGATACGCAGTATTTT. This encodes CASSLYSGRTDTQYF. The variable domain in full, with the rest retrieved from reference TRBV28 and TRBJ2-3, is DVKVTQSSRYLVKRTGEKVFLECVQDMDHENMFWYRQDPGLGLRLIYFSYDVKMKEKGDIPEGYSVSREKKERFSLILESASTNQTSMYLCASSLYSGRTDTQYFGPGTRLTVL.

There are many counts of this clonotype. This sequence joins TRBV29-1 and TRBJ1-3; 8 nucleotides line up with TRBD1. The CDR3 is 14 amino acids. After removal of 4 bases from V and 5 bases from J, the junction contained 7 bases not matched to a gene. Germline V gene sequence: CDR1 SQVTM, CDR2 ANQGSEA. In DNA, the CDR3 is TGCAGCGTTGCCGGACAGGGACTAAGAAACACCATATATTTT. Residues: CSVAGQGLRNTIYF.

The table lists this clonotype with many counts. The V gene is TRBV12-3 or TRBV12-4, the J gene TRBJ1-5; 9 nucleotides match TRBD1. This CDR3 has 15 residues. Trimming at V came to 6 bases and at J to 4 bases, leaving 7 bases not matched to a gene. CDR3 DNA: TGTGCCAGCAGCCGAGACAGGGGGAGGAATCAGCCCCAGCATTTT. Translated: CASSRDRGRNQPQHF.

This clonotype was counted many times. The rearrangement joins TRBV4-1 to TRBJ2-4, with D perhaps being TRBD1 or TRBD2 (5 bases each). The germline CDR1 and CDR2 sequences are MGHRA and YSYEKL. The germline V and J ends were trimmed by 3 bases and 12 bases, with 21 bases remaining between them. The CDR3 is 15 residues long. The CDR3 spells CASSQGTEVTGPQYF. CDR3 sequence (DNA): TGCGCCAGCAGCCAGGGAACGGAGGTTACGGGGCCTCAGTACTTC.